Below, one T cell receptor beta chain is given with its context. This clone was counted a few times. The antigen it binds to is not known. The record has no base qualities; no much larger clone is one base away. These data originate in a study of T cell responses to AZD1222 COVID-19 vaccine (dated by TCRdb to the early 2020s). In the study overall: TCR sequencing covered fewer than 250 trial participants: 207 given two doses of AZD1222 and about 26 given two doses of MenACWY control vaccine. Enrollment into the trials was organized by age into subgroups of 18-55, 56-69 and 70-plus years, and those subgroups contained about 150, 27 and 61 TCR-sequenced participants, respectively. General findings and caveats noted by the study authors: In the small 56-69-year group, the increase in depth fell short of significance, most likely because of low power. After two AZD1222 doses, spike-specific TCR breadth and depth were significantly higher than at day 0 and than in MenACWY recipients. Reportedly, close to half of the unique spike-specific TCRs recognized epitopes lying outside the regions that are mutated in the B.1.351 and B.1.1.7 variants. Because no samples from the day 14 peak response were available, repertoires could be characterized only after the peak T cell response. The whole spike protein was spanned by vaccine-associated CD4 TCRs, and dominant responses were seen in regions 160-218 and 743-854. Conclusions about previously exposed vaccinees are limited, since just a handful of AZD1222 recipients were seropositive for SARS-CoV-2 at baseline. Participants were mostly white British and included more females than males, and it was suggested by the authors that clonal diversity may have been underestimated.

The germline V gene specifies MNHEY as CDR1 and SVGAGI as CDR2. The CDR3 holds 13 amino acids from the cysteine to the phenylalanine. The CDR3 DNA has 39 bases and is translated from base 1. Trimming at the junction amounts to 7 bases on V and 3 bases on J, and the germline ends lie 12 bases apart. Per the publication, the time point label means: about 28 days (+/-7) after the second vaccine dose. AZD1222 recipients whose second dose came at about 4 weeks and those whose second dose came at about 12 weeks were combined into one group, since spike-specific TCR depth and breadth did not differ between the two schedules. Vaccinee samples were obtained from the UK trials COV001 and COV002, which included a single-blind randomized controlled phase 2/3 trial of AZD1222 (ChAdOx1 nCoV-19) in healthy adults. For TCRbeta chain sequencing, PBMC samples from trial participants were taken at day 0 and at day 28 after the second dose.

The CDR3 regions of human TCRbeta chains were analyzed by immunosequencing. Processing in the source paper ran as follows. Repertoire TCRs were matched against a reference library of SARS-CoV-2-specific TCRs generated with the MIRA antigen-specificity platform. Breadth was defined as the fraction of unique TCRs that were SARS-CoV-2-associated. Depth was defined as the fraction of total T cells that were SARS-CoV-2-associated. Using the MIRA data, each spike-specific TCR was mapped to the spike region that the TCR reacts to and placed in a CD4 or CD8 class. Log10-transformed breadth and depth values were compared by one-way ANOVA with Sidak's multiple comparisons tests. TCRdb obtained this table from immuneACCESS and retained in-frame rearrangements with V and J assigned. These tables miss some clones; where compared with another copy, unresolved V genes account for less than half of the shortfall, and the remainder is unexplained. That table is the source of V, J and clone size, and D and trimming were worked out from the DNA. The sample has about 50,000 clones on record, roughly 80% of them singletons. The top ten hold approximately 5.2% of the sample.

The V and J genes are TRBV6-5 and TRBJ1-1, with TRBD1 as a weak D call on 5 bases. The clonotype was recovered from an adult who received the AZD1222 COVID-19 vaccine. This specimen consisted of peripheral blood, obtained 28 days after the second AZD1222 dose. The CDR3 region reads CASMRGWDTEAFF. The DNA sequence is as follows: TGTGCCAGCATGAGGGGATGGGACACTGAAGCTTTCTTT.